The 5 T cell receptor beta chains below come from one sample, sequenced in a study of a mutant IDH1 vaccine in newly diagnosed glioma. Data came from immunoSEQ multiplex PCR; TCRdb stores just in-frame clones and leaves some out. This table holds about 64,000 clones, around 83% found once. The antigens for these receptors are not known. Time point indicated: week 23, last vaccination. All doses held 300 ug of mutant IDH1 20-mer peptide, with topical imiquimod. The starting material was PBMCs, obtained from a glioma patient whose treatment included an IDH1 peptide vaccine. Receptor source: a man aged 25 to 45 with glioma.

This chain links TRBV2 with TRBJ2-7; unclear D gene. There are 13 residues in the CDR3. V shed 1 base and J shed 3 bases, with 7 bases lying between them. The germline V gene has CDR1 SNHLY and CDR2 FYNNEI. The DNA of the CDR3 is TGTGCCAGCAGTGAAGGGAGCTTCTACGAGCAGTACTTC. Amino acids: CASSEGSFYEQYF.

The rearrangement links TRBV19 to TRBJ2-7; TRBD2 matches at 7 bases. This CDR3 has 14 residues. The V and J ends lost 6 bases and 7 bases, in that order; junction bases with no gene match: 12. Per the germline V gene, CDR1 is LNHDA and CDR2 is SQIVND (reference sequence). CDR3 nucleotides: TGTGCCAGTAGGGGATGGGAGGGCCGGCGTGAGCAGTACTTC. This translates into CASRGWEGRREQYF.

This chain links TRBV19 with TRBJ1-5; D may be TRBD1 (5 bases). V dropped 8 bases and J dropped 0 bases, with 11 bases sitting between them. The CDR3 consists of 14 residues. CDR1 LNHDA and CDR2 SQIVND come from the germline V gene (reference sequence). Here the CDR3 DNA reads TGTGCCAGTGTCGACGGGGGTAGCAATCAGCCCCAGCATTTT. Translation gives CASVDGGSNQPQHF.

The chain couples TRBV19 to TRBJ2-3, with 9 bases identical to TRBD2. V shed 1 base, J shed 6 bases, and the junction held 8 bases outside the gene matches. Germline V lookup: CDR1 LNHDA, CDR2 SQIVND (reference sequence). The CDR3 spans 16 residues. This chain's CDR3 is CASSIAGAGGPDTQYF. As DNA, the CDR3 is TGTGCCAGTAGTATAGCGGGGGCGGGGGGGCCGGATACGCAGTATTTT.

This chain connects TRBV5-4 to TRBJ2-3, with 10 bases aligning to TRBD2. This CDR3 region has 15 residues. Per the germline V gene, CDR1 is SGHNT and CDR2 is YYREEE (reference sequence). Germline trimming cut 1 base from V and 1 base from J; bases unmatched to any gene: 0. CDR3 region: CASSLTSGGTDTQYF. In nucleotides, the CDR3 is TGTGCCAGCAGCTTGACTAGCGGGGGCACAGATACGCAGTATTTT.